These 4 T cell receptor beta chains were sequenced from one sample in a study of shared clonotypes between healthy human individuals. Only CD45RO-negative cells positively selected for CCR7 counted as naive CD8 cells, so terminally differentiated effector memory CD45RA+ cells were excluded. TCRdb's table, derived via immunoSEQ multiplex PCR, lists solely in-frame clones and lacks some. The table includes about 2,200,000 clones, about 92% detected once. Sample: naive CD8+ T cells from PBMCs. These receptors came from a man in his late teens or twenties in good health. Some clones in this sample may be carry-over from other donors' samples.

The chain joins TRBV27 to TRBJ2-7; possibly TRBD1 for D (5 bases). The V and J ends lost 6 bases and 2 bases respectively, with 11 bases between them. This CDR3 is built from 13 residues. Germline lookup yields CDR1 MNHEY and CDR2 SMNVEV (reference sequence). The CDR3 bases are TGTGCCAGCAGGCGGCAGGACACCTACGAGCAGTACTTC. Its translation: CASRRQDTYEQYF.

The chain joins TRBV28 to TRBJ2-3, with 8 bases that match TRBD2. Germline assignment: CDR1 MDHEN and CDR2 SYDVKM. The V gene end was trimmed by 4 bases and the J gene end by 4 bases; junction bases not matched to a gene: 13. CDR3 length: 17 residues. This CDR3 reads CASSSTPGTSHPDTQYF. CDR3 DNA sequence: TGTGCCAGCAGTTCGACCCCCGGGACTAGTCATCCAGATACGCAGTATTTT.

The chain is built from TRBV6-1 and TRBJ2-5; 13 bases agree with TRBD2. The CDR3 loop spans 14 amino acids. The V segment lost 8 bases and the J segment 5 bases; nucleotides outside the gene matches: 5. The V gene's germline CDR1 is MNHNS and CDR2 SASEGT. CDR3 amino acids: CASALLAGGETQYF. CDR3 in DNA: TGTGCCAGCGCCCTACTAGCGGGAGGGGAGACCCAGTACTTC.

The V gene is TRBV6-1, the J gene TRBJ2-7; TRBD2 agrees at 7 bases. J lost 4 bases, V lost 8 bases, and 8 bases had no gene match. Germline CDR1 reads MNHNS; CDR2 reads SASEGT. This CDR3 is 13 amino acids long. This chain's CDR3 is CASQAGSYYEQYF. As DNA, the CDR3 is TGTGCCAGCCAAGCGGGATCCTATTACGAGCAGTACTTC.